What follows are 25 T cell receptor beta chains derived from one specimen sequenced in a study of blood T cell repertoires in COVID-19. Clones were read by immunoSEQ multiplex PCR, and TCRdb kept only the in-frame ones, dropping some. The repertoire holds under 200,000 clones, with 86% as singletons. Material for sequencing was peripheral blood. The source is a woman of 80 years or more in a cohort sampled during active or convalescent COVID-19.

This chain connects TRBV6-1 to TRBJ1-5; no definite D call. Looked up from germline, CDR1 is MNHNS and CDR2 is SASEGT. The CDR3 length is 15 residues. V lost 2 bases and J 4 bases, leaving 12 bases between the germline ends. CDR3 coding DNA: TGTGCCAGCAGTGAAAAGGAGGGAGGGAATCAGCCCCAGCATTTT. It yields the protein CASSEKEGGNQPQHF.

This clone appeared a single time. The rearrangement links TRBV29-1 to TRBJ2-3; TRBD2 agrees at 8 bases. There are 17 residues in the CDR3. V gave up 4 bases and J gave up 0 bases; unmatched junction bases: 12. Germline V lookup: CDR1 SQVTM, CDR2 ANQGSEA. CDR3 residues: CSVVGTSGSRSTDTQYF. In nucleotides, the CDR3 is TGCAGCGTTGTAGGGACTAGTGGGAGCAGGAGCACAGATACGCAGTATTTT.

CDR3 sequence reads: CASSYSRVGTTEAFF. Written as DNA, the CDR3 is TGTGCCAGCAGTTACTCGAGGGTGGGAACCACTGAAGCTTTCTTT. This chain links TRBV6-5 with TRBJ1-1, with D unresolved. V shed 0 bases and J shed 4 bases, with 12 bases lying between them. This CDR3 is 15 amino acids long. Looked up from germline, CDR1 is MNHEY and CDR2 is SVGAGI.

This chain links TRBV14 with TRBJ2-3; 12 bases match TRBD2. CDR1 is SGHDN, CDR2 FVKESK, per germline. The CDR3 covers 15 residues. J lost 5 bases, V lost 4 bases, and 4 bases had no gene match. This CDR3 is CASSRGGLAGDTQYF. The CDR3 nucleotides are TGTGCCAGCAGCCGGGGGGGACTAGCGGGAGATACGCAGTATTTT. The whole variable domain, filled in from reference TRBV14 and TRBJ2-3, reads EAGVTQFPSHSVIEKGQTVTLRCDPISGHDNLYWYRRVMGKEIKFLLHFVKESKQDESGMPNNRFLAERTGGTYSTLKVQPAELEDSGVYFCASSRGGLAGDTQYFGPGTRLTVL.

V and J are TRBV13 and TRBJ1-4; TRBD1 matches at 8 bases. V lost 6 bases, J lost 10 bases, and 10 bases stayed unmatched. The CDR3 length is 14 residues. The germline gives CDR1 PRHDT, CDR2 FYEKMQ (reference sequence). Here the CDR3 reads CASRSTGEAGKLFF. In DNA form, the CDR3 reads TGTGCCAGCAGGTCGACAGGGGAAGCGGGAAAACTGTTTTTT.

This clone has more than one count but fewer than ten. The V call is TRBV5-1, the J call TRBJ1-1, with 8 bases fitting TRBD1. Germline assignment: CDR1 SGHRS and CDR2 YFSETQ. This CDR3 region has 15 residues. Losses at the gene ends were 4 bases for V and 8 bases for J; bases not matched to a gene: 13. The CDR3 sequence: CASSPTPDRVEEAFF. CDR3 bases: TGCGCCAGCAGCCCCACCCCGGACAGGGTTGAGGAAGCTTTCTTT.

CDR3 coding DNA: TGTGCCAGCAGTTCCTCACGGACAGGGGTAAACTATGGCTACACCTTC. It translates to CASSSSRTGVNYGYTF. The gene calls are TRBV6-2 or TRBV6-3 and TRBJ1-2, with TRBD1 identical over 9 bases. Germline CDR1 is MNHEY and CDR2 is SVGEGT. V lost 4 bases and J lost 2; bases outside the gene matches: 8. The CDR3 runs to 16 residues.

The J gene is TRBJ1-2, the V gene TRBV11-3; the match to TRBD1 covers 11 bases. With 4 bases clipped from V and 8 bases from J, the junction kept 3 bases outside the gene matches. This CDR3 is built from 13 residues. The germline V gene encodes CDR1 SGHNT and CDR2 YENEEA. Here the CDR3 reads CASSWTGGVGYTF. CDR3 DNA sequence: TGTGCCAGCAGCTGGACAGGGGGCGTCGGCTACACCTTC.

The V and J genes are TRBV4-1 and TRBJ1-5; D uncertain. This CDR3 comprises 15 residues. The V gene's germline CDR1 is MGHRA and CDR2 YSYEKL. Trimming pared 1 base from V and 7 bases from J, leaving 14 bases between. Here the CDR3 DNA reads TGCGCCAGCAGCCAAGCGATCCGAGTTTTGCAGCCCCAGCATTTT. Translating gives CASSQAIRVLQPQHF.

The chain has TRBV4-3 and TRBJ2-7; 9 nucleotides match TRBD1. The CDR3 consists of 16 residues. V shed 1 base, J shed 3 bases, and the junction held 7 bases outside the gene matches. The germline CDR1 and CDR2 sequences are LGHNA and YSLEER. CDR3 DNA: TGCGCCAGCAGCCAAGGACCGGGACAGGGTCGCTACGAGCAGTACTTC. Its protein is CASSQGPGQGRYEQYF.

The chain carries TRBV5-1 and TRBJ2-2, with 9 nucleotides matching TRBD1. The CDR3 is 17 amino acids. Trimming at V came to 3 bases and at J to 4 bases, leaving 10 bases not matched to a gene. Germline values: CDR1 SGHRS, CDR2 YFSETQ. This CDR3 is CASSSSTQGARTGELFF. The DNA of the CDR3 is TGCGCCAGCAGCTCTTCTACACAGGGGGCGCGCACCGGGGAGCTGTTTTTT.

The chain has TRBV6-1 and TRBJ2-7, with 8 positions matching TRBD1. Germline CDR1 is MNHNS and CDR2 is SASEGT. This CDR3 spans 15 amino acids. Unmatched junction bases numbered 7, after V lost 0 bases and J lost 6 bases. The CDR3: CASSEALDRGSEQYV. CDR3 nucleotide sequence: TGTGCCAGCAGTGAAGCTTTAGACAGGGGTAGCGAGCAGTACGTC.

The J gene is TRBJ2-5, the V gene TRBV6-5; D perhaps matches TRBD2 (7 bases). Looked up from germline, CDR1 is MNHEY and CDR2 is SVGAGI. The CDR3 length is 13 residues. Trimming took off 6 bases at V and 1 base at J, with 9 bases between the two ends. The CDR3 bases are TGTGCCAGCAGGCGGGGGCGCCAAGAGACCCAGTACTTC. This codes for CASRRGRQETQYF.

This clone was seen only a few times. The J gene is TRBJ2-3, the V gene TRBV7-2, with D maybe TRBD1 (5 bases). V lost 6 bases and J lost 2, with 15 bases in between. CDR1 and CDR2 from the germline V gene are SGHTA and FQGNSA. The CDR3 extends over 15 amino acids. The CDR3 DNA is TGTGCCAGCAGACTAAGAGGACATTACACAGATACGCAGTATTTT. It is translated as CASRLRGHYTDTQYF.

The count of this clone is one. This rearrangement joins TRBV5-1 to TRBJ2-5; 8 bases are a match to TRBD2. The germline V gene has CDR1 SGHRS and CDR2 YFSETQ. This CDR3 spans 13 amino acids. Trimming at V came to 4 bases and at J to 2 bases, leaving 1 base not matched to a gene. The CDR3 here is CASSPGGQETQYF. The DNA for the CDR3 is TGCGCCAGCAGCCCGGGGGGGCAAGAGACCCAGTACTTC.

This clone was seen repeatedly, ten times or more. The rearrangement uses TRBV4-1 and TRBJ1-6; no firm D call. The CDR3 length is 17 residues. Germline-derived CDR1 and CDR2 are MGHRA and YSYEKL. The germline V and J ends were trimmed by 0 bases and 7 bases, with 16 bases remaining between them. CDR3 DNA: TGCGCCAGCAGCCAAGATTGGCAGCTAACAGCCAATTCACCCCTCCACTTT. Its protein product is CASSQDWQLTANSPLHF.

V gene TRBV2 combines with J gene TRBJ1-6; a weak D match, TRBD1 (5 bases). Trimming left V 8 bases short and J 10 bases short, with 15 bases between. This CDR3 comprises 13 residues. CDR1 is SNHLY, CDR2 FYNNEI, per germline. The CDR3 spells CASRRTFRSPLHF. The DNA of the CDR3 is TGTGCCAGCCGAAGGACATTCAGATCACCCCTCCACTTT.

The chain employs TRBV29-1 and TRBJ2-7; a weak D match, TRBD2 (5 bases). Germline CDR1 SQVTM, CDR2 ANQGSEA. This CDR3 is 12 amino acids long. V was shortened by 6 bases and J by 5 bases, with 14 bases between the two germline ends. CDR3 sequence (DNA): TGCAGCGTCGCCGAGGGTTGGGACGAGCAGTACGTC. Translation: CSVAEGWDEQYV.

The chain links TRBV5-1 to TRBJ2-7, with D possibly TRBD2 on 6 matching bases. The CDR3 has 16 residues. V lost 1 base, J lost 3 bases, and 17 bases lay in between. The germline gives CDR1 SGHRS, CDR2 YFSETQ. This chain's CDR3 is CASSLTGVRGGYEQYF. CDR3 in DNA: TGCGCCAGCAGCTTGACGGGGGTAAGGGGAGGCTACGAGCAGTACTTC.

The rearrangement uses TRBV10-3 and TRBJ2-6; perhaps TRBD2 as D (5 bases). V was trimmed by 0 bases and J by 2 bases, leaving 20 bases between them. This CDR3 comprises 20 residues. The germline V gene encodes CDR1 ENHRY and CDR2 SYGVKD. The CDR3 loop reads CAISESFREGRIPGANVLTF. CDR3 coding DNA: TGTGCCATCAGTGAGTCATTTCGTGAGGGCCGAATTCCTGGGGCCAACGTCCTGACTTTC.

The V and J genes are TRBV10-3 and TRBJ2-5; 9 bases align to TRBD2. The CDR3 runs to 12 residues. V shed 10 bases, J shed 5 bases, and the junction held 5 bases outside the gene matches. Germline-derived CDR1 and CDR2 are ENHRY and SYGVKD. CDR3 protein: CASGGAGETQYF. CDR3 sequence (DNA): TGTGCCAGCGGGGGGGCAGGTGAGACCCAGTACTTC.

The J gene is TRBJ1-1, the V gene TRBV10-3; the match to TRBD1 covers 9 bases. V gave up 5 bases and J gave up 5 bases; unmatched junction bases: 9. Germline V gene sequence: CDR1 ENHRY, CDR2 SYGVKD. The CDR3 is 15 amino acids. CDR3 protein: CAISQLDRGETEAFF. The CDR3 region has the DNA TGTGCCATCAGTCAACTCGACAGGGGGGAGACTGAAGCTTTCTTT.

The chain links TRBV29-1 to TRBJ2-5; perhaps TRBD2 as D (5 bases). The V and J ends lost 0 bases and 2 bases respectively, with 16 bases between them. This CDR3 spans 16 amino acids. Germline lookup yields CDR1 SQVTM and CDR2 ANQGSEA. The CDR3 loop reads CSVEDLGDWEQETQYF. CDR3 sequence (DNA): TGCAGCGTTGAAGATCTCGGGGATTGGGAACAAGAGACCCAGTACTTC.

This sequence joins TRBV18 and TRBJ1-1; tentatively, D is TRBD1 (5 bases). The CDR3 consists of 16 residues. With 0 bases removed from V and 2 bases from J, the gap between germline ends came to 13 bases. Germline V CDR1 and CDR2: KGHSH, LQKENI. CDR3 amino acids: CASSPPRGSVNTEAFF. CDR3 in DNA: TGTGCCAGCTCACCACCGCGGGGGAGCGTCAACACTGAAGCTTTCTTT. The complete variable domain, with remaining parts taken from reference TRBV18 and TRBJ1-1, reads NAGVMQNPRHLVRRRGQEARLRCSPMKGHSHVYWYRQLPEEGLKFMVYLQKENIIDESGMPKERFSAEFPKEGPSILRIQQVVRGDSAAYFCASSPPRGSVNTEAFFGQGTRLTVV.

This clone was counted a single time. The rearrangement joins TRBV7-6 to TRBJ2-7; 9 bases map to TRBD1. Unmatched junction bases numbered 5, after V lost 5 bases and J lost 6 bases. Germline V CDR1 and CDR2: SGHVS, FNYEAQ. CDR3 size: 13 residues. For the CDR3, the DNA is TGTGCCAGCAGCACCCAGACAGGGGGCGAGCAGTACTTC. Translation gives CASSTQTGGEQYF.